This T cell receptor beta chain appears in the sequencing data of a study of blood T cell repertoires in COVID-19. Study-level background: Acute and convalescent COVID-19 samples came from the United States, Italy and Spain. The analysed material was cDNA or gDNA that came from T cells, B-cell-depleted T cells, or PBMCs.

The CDR3 length is 14 residues. The germline V gene has CDR1 MNHNY and CDR2 SVGAGI (reference sequence). V lost 7 bases, J lost 5 bases, and 5 bases stayed unmatched. Authors' analysis steps: For nucleated cells, counts were estimated from reference gene primer amplification. Clones were sequenced by immunoSEQ multiplex PCR, and TCRdb holds only the in-frame ones, with some missing. V, J and clone size derive from that table, while D and trimming were established from the DNA sequence. The sample shows some 5,000 clones, about 81% of them seen only once. Material: peripheral blood. The rearrangement uses TRBV6-6 and TRBJ2-2; 9 bases line up with TRBD1. The source is a human donor in a cohort sampled during active COVID-19. The CDR3 DNA is TGTGCCAGCAAGGGGACAGGGTTGACCGGGGAGCTGTTTTTT. This translates into CASKGTGLTGELFF.